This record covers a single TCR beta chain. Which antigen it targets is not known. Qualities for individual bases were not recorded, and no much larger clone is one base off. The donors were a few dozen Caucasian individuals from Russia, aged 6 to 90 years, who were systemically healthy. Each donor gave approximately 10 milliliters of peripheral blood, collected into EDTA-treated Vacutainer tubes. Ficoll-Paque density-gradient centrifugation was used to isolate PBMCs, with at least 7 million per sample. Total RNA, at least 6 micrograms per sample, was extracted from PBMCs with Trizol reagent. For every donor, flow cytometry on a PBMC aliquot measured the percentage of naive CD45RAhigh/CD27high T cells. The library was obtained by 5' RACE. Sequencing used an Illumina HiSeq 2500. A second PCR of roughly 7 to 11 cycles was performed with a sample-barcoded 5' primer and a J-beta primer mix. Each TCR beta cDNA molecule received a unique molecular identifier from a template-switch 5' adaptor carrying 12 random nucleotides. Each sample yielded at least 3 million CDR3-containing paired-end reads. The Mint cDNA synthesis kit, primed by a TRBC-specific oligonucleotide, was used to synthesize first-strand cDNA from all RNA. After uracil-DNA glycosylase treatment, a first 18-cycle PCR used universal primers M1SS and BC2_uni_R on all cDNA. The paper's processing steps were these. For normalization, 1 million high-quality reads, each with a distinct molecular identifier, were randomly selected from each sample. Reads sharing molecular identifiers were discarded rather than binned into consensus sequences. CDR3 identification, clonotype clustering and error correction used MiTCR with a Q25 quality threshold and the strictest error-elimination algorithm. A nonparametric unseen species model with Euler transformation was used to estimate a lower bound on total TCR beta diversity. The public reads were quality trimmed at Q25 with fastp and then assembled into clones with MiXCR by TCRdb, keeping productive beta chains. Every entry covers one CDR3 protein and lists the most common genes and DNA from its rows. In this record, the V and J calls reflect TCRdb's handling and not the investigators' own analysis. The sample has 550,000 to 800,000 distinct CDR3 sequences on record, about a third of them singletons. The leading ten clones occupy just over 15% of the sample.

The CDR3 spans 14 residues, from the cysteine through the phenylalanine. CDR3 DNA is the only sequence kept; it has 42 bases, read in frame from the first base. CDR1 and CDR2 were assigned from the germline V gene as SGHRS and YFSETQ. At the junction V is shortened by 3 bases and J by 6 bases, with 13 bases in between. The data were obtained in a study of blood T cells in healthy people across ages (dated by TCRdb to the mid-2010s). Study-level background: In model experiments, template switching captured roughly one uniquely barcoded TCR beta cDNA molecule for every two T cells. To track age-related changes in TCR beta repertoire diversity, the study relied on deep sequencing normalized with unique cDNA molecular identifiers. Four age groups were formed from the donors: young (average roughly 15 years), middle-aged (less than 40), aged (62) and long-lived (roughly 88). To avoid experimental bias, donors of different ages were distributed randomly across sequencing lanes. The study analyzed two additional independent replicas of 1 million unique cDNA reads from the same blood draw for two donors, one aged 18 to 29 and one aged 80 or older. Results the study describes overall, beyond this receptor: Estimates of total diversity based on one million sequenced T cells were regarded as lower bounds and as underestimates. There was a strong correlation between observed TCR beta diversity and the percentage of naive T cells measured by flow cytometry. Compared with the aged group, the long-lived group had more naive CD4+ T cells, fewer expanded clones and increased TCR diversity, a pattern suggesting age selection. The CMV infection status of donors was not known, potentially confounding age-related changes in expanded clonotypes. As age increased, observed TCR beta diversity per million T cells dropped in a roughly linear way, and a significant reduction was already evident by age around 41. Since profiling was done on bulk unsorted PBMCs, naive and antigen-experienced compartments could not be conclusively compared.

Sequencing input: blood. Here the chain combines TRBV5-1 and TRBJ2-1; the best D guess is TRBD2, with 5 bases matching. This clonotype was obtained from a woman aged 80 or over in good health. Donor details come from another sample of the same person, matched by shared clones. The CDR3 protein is CASSSGVSGNEQFF. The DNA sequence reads TGCGCCAGCAGCTCCGGAGTAAGCGGCAATGAGCAGTTCTTC.